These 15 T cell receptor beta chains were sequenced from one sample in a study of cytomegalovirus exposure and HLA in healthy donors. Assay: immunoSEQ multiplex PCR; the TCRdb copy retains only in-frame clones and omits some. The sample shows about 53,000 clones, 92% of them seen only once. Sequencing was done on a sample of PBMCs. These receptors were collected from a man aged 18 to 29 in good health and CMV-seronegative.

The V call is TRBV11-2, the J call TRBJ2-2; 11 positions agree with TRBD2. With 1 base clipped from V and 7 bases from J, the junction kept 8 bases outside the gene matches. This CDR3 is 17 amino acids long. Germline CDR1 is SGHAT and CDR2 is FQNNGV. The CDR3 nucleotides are TGTGCCAGCAGCTTAGGTCTAGCGGGAGGATATATCGGGGAGCTGTTTTTT. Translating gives CASSLGLAGGYIGELFF.

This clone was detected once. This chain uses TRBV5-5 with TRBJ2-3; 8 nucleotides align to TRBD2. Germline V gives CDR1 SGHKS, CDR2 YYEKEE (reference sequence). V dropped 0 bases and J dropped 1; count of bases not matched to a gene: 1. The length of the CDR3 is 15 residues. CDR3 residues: CASSLELAGTDTQYF. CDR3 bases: TGTGCCAGCAGCTTGGAACTAGCGGGCACAGATACGCAGTATTTT. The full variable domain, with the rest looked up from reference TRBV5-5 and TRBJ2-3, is DAGVTQSPTHLIKTRGQQVTLRCSPISGHKSVSWYQQVLGQGPQFIFQYYEKEERGRGNFPDRFSARQFPNYSSELNVNALLLGDSALYLCASSLELAGTDTQYFGPGTRLTVL.

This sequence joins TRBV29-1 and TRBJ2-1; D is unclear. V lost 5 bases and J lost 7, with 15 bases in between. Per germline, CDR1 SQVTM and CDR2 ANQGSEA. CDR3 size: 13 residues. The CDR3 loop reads CSVPYLSGNEQFF. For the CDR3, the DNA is TGCAGCGTTCCCTACCTGTCGGGTAATGAGCAGTTCTTC.

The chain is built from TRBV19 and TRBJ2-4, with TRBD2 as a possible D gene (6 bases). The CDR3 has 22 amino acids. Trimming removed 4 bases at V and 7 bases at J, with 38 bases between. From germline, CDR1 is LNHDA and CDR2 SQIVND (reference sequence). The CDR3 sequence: CASSTQLDNARQRVEGRNIQYF. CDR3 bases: TGTGCCAGTAGTACCCAACTCGACAACGCTAGACAGCGAGTGGAGGGTCGGAACATTCAGTACTTC.

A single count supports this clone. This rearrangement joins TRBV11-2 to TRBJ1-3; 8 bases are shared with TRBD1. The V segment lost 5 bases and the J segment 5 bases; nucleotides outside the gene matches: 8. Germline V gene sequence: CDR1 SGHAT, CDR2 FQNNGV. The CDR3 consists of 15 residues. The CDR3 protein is CASSPDRENRNTIYF. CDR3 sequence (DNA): TGTGCCAGCAGCCCGGACAGGGAAAATAGAAACACCATATATTTT.

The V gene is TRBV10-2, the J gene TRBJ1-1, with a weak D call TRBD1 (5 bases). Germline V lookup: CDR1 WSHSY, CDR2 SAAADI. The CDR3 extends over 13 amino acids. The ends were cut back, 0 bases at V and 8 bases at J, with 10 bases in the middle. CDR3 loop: CASSESRGTEAFF. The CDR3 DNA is TGCGCCAGCAGTGAGTCTAGGGGAACCGAAGCTTTCTTT.

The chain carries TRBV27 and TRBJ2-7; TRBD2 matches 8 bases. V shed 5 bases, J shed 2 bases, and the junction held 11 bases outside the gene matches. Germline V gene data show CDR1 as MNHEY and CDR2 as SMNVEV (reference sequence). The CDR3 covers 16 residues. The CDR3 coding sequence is TGTGCCAGCAGTCCCATAGGTAGCGGGGACCCCTACGAGCAGTACTTC. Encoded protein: CASSPIGSGDPYEQYF.

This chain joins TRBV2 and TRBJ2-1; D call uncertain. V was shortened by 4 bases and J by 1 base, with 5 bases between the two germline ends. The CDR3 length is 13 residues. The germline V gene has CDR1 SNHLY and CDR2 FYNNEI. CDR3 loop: CASSGESYNEQFF. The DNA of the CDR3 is TGTGCCAGCAGTGGAGAGTCCTACAATGAGCAGTTCTTC.

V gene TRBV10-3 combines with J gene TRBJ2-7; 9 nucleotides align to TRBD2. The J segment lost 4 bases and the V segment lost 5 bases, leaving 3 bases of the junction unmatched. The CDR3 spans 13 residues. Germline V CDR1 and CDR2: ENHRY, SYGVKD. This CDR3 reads CAISLTSGYEQYF. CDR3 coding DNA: TGTGCCATCAGTCTGACTAGCGGTTACGAGCAGTACTTC.

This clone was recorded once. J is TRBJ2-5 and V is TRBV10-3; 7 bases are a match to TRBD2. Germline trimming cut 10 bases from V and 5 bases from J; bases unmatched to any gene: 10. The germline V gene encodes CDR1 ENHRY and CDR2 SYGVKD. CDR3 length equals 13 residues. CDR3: CATQSPAGETQYF. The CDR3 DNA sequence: TGTGCCACCCAATCCCCAGCGGGGGAGACCCAGTACTTC.

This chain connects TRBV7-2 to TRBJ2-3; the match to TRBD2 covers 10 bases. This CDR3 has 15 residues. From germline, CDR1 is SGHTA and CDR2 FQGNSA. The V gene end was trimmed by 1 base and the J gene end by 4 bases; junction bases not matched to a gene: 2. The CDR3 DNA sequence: TGTGCCAGCAGCTTAGGAGCGGGAGGGGCAGATACGCAGTATTTT. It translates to CASSLGAGGADTQYF.

The CDR3 DNA is TGTGCCAGCAGTTCCGGGAAGGGGGCCAACGTCCTGACTTTC. Translating it yields CASSSGKGANVLTF. J is TRBJ2-6 and V is TRBV27, with D perhaps matching TRBD2 (5 bases). Germline V gene sequence: CDR1 MNHEY, CDR2 SMNVEV (reference sequence). The CDR3 length is 14 residues. Trimming stripped 4 bases from V and 4 bases from J, with 8 bases between. The variable domain in full, completed from reference TRBV27 and TRBJ2-6, reads EAQVTQNPRYLITVTGKKLTVTCSQNMNHEYMSWYRQDPGLGLRQIYYSMNVEVTDKGDVPEGYKVSRKEKRNFPLILESPSPNQTSLYFCASSSGKGANVLTFGAGSRLTVL.

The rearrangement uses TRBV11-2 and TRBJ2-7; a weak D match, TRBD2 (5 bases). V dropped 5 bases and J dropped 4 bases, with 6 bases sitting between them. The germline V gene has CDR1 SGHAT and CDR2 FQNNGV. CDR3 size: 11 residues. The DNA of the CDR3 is TGTGCCAGCAGCCCGGGGTACGAGCAGTACTTC. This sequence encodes CASSPGYEQYF.

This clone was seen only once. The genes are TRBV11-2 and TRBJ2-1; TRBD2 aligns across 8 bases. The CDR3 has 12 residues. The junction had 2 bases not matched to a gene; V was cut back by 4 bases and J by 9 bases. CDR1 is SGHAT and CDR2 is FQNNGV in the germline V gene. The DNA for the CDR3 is TGTGCCAGCAGCTCGGGAGGGCCTGAGCAGTTCTTC. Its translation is CASSSGGPEQFF.

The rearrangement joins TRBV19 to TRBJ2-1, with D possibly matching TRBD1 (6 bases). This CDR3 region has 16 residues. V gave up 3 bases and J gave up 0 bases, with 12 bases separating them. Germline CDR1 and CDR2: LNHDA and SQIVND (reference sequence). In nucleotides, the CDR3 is TGTGCCAGTAGTATGCGGTTGGGGGCCTCCTACAATGAGCAGTTCTTC. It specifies CASSMRLGASYNEQFF.